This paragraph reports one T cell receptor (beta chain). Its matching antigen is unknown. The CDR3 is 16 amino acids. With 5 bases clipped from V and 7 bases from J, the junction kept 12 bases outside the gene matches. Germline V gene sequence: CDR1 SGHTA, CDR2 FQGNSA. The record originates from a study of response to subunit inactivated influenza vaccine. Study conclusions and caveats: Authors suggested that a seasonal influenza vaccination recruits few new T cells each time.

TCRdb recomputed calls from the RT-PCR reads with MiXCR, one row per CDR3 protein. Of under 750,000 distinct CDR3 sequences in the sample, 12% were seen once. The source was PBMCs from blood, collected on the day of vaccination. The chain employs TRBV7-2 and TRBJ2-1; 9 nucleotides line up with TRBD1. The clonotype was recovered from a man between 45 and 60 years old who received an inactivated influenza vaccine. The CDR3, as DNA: TGTGCCAGCAGCCCCCAAGACAGGGGGACTTTTAATGAGCAGTTCTTC. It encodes CASSPQDRGTFNEQFF.